This T cell receptor (beta chain) was identified during a study of shared clonotypes between healthy human individuals. Terminally differentiated effector memory CD45RA+ cells were left out of the naive CD8 fraction, which was CD45RO-negative and positively selected for CCR7. This clone has just a few counts. Approximately 30,000 T cell genomes (approximately 210 ng DNA) went into each sorted-subset replicate. TCRdb's copy holds only in-frame clones and misses some; the assay was immunoSEQ multiplex PCR. The sample records about 750,000 clones, around 93% being singletons. This receptor was obtained from a man aged 30 to 45 in good health. Sequencing was carried out using naive CD8+ T cells sorted from blood.

Here the CDR3 DNA reads TGTGCCAGCAGCATAGAGGCAGGAGAGCAGTACTTC. It yields the protein CASSIEAGEQYF. The V gene is TRBV7-9, the J gene TRBJ2-7; D is uncertain. Germline V lookup: CDR1 SEHNR, CDR2 FQNEAQ (reference sequence). There are 12 residues in the CDR3. V was shortened by 5 bases and J by 7 bases, with 12 bases between the two germline ends. Full variable domain (outside the CDR3, taken from reference TRBV7-9 and TRBJ2-7): DTGVSQNPRHKITKRGQNVTFRCDPISEHNRLYWYRQTLGQGPEFLTYFQNEAQLEKSRLLSDRFSAERPKGSFSTLEIQRTEQGDSAMYLCASSIEAGEQYFGPGTRLTVT.